The clone carrying this T cell receptor beta chain has at least ten counts. Its cognate antigen is unknown. Profiles of TCR beta VDJ and CDR3 were generated from a genomic DNA template. TCRdb fed the reads into MiXCR, producing one record per CDR3 protein. Here the sample spans a few hundred thousand distinct CDR3 sequences, around 49% being singletons. The data belong to a study of CD8+CD57+ T cells in acquired aplastic anemia. The wider study: The mean DNA yield obtained from sorted CD4+ and CD8+ cells came to roughly 3 ug.

Study observations and caveats: Researchers report that twenty-nine CD8+ CDR3 sequences appeared in both patients and controls. Between the patient and control groups, CD8+ Simpson's diversity did not differ significantly.

Per germline, CDR1 SNHLY and CDR2 FYNNEI. The CDR3 totals 15 residues. Trimming stripped 5 bases from V and 6 bases from J, with 17 bases between. Patients chosen for sequencing had shown CD8+CD57+ cell expansion by flow cytometry. Prior therapy had not been administered to any patient at the time of blood sampling. The sample comprised sorted CD4+, CD8+, or CD8+CD57+ T cells (not recorded which) from PBMCs. The clonotype was recovered from a human donor with aplastic anemia. The chain uses TRBV2 and TRBJ1-5, with D possibly matching TRBD1 (5 bases). CDR3 sequence (DNA): TGTGCCAGCAGTTGGCGGGGAGGGGTGGCTCAGCCCCAGCATTTT. Protein sequence: CASSWRGGVAQPQHF.